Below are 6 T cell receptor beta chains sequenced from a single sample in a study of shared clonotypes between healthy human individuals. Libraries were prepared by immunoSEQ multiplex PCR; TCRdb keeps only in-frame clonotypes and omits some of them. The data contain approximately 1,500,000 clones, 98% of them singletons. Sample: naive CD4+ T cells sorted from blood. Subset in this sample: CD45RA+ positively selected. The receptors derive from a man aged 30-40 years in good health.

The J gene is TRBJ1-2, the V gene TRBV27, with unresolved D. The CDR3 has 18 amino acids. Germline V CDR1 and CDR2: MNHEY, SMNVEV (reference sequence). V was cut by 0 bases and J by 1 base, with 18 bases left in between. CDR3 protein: CASSLSPGMELLNYGYTF. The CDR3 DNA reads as TGTGCCAGCAGTTTATCTCCCGGGATGGAGCTACTTAACTATGGCTACACCTTC.

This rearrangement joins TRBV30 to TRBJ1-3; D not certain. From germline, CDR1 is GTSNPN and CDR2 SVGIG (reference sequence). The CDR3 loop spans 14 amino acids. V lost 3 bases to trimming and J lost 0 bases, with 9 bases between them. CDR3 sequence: CAWSEYYSGNTIYF. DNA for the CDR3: TGTGCCTGGAGCGAATACTACTCTGGAAACACCATATATTTT. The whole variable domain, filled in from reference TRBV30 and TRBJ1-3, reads SQTIHQWPATLVQPVGSPLSLECTVEGTSNPNLYWYRQAAGRGLQLLFYSVGIGQISSEVPQNLSASRPQDRQFILSSKKLLLSDSGFYLCAWSEYYSGNTIYFGEGSWLTVV.

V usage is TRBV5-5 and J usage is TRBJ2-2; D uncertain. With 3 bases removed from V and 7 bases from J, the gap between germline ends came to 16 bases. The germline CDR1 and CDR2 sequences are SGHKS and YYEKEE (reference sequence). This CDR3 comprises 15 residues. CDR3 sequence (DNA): TGTGCCAGCAGCTCTGTTGGAGACTGGGTCGGGGAGCTGTTTTTT. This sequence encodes CASSSVGDWVGELFF.

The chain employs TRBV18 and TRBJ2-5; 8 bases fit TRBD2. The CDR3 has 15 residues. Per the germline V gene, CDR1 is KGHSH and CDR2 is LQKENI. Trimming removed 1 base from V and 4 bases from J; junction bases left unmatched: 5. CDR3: CASSPLQAGGETQYF. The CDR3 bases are TGTGCCAGCTCACCACTACAGGCGGGGGGAGAGACCCAGTACTTC. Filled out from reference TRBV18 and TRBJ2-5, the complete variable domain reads NAGVMQNPRHLVRRRGQEARLRCSPMKGHSHVYWYRQLPEEGLKFMVYLQKENIIDESGMPKERFSAEFPKEGPSILRIQQVVRGDSAAYFCASSPLQAGGETQYFGPGTRLLVL.

The CDR3 loop is CASSSPGPNTEAFF. The CDR3 DNA reads TGTGCCAGCAGTTCCCCCGGGCCGAACACTGAAGCTTTCTTT. The rearrangement uses TRBV28 and TRBJ1-1; D unclear. The CDR3 contains 14 residues. CDR1 is MDHEN and CDR2 is SYDVKM in the germline V gene. V was cut by 4 bases and J by 1 base, with 10 bases left in between.

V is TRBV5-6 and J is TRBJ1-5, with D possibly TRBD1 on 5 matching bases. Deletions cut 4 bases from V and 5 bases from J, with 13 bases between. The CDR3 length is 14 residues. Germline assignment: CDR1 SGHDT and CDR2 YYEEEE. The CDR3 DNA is TGTGCCAGCAGCCGAGGGGTGTTGGATCAGCCCCAGCATTTT. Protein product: CASSRGVLDQPQHF.